This TCR beta chain was identified in a study of CD8+ T cells in alopecia areata. Points from the study as a whole: Researchers reported that TCR sharing among patients proved less clear than in mice, possibly HLA-linked. Lesional scalp displayed greater clonality than normal scalp, most notably in alopecia totalis/universalis.

Reverse transcribed after extraction, RNA yielded cDNA as the sequencing template. The table came from immunoSEQ multiplex PCR; TCRdb's copy has only in-frame clones and leaves some out. The sample consists of approximately 140,000 clones, approximately 50% of them appearing once. Researchers gathered lesional scalp punch biopsies and peripheral blood from patients with alopecia areata. The table lists this clone with a few counts. Antigen specificity is unknown. CDR3 length: 17 residues. The ends lost 4 bases at V and 6 bases at J; junction bases unmatched: 12. CDR1 is SEHNR and CDR2 is FQNEAQ in the germline V gene (reference sequence).

The clonotype was recovered from a human donor with alopecia areata. Input material: CD4+ T cells sorted from blood. The chain has TRBV7-9 and TRBJ2-1; 10 bases align to TRBD2. CDR3 in amino acids: CASSWGGLAGVVNEQFF. The DNA of the CDR3 is TGTGCCAGCAGCTGGGGGGGCCTAGCGGGAGTTGTCAATGAGCAGTTCTTC.